These T cell receptor beta chains were read from a single sample in a study of blood T cell repertoires in COVID-19. Only in-frame clones appear in the TCRdb table, and some are missing; sequencing was by immunoSEQ multiplex PCR. This table holds about 120,000 clones, 75% to 90% found once. Sample: peripheral blood. The receptor source for this set is a human donor with acute or convalescent COVID-19. The donor label of this sample is uncertain. The CDR3 runs from the conserved cysteine through the conserved F or W. A D gene is named only where the DNA matches it firmly. Clone size, where shown, is once, few, many, or a class for clones that have expanded.

j_call v_call clone_size d_call cdr3_nt cdr3_aa
TRBJ1-6 TRBV30 . . TGTGCCTGGATCAAGATTGACGGACTGAATTCACCCCTCCACTTT CAWIKIDGLNSPLHF
TRBJ1-2 TRBV19 . TRBD1 TGTGCCAGTAGAGTGCGGGACAGGGGAGATTATGGCTACACCTTC CASRVRDRGDYGYTF
TRBJ2-7 TRBV5-1 . . TGCGCCAGCAGCTTGGCCGGGGACACCTACGAGCAGTACTTC CASSLAGDTYEQYF
TRBJ1-1 TRBV28 . TRBD1 TGTGCCAGCAGTTTATGGGGGGACAGGGACACTGAAGCTTTCTTT CASSLWGDRDTEAFF
TRBJ2-1 TRBV12-3/TRBV12-4 . . TGTGCCAGCACCGTCAATGAGCAGTTCTTC CASTVNEQFF
TRBJ1-5 TRBV7-2 . TRBD1 TGTGCCAGCAGCTTAGAAGGGACAGGGAATCAGCCCCAGCATTTT CASSLEGTGNQPQHF
TRBJ2-2 TRBV7-3 . . TGTGCCAGCAGCTGGGACTGGACGAACACCGGGGAGCTGTTTTTT CASSWDWTNTGELFF
TRBJ1-2 TRBV15 . TRBD1 TGTGCCACCAGCAGCTTTACCGGGACAGCTAACTATGGCTACACCTTC CATSSFTGTANYGYTF
TRBJ1-2 TRBV20-1 . . TGCAGTGCTAGTTGGTTACCTCAAGGGGGGGATTACTATGGCTACACCTTC CSASWLPQGGDYYGYTF
TRBJ1-1 TRBV28 . TRBD1 TGTGCCAGCAAAACCTGGACAGGCCGCGGAAACTCTGAAGCTTTCTTT CASKTWTGRGNSEAFF
TRBJ1-1 TRBV30 . . TGTGCCTGGAGTGTACAGGACACCGGATTTTTT CAWSVQDTGFF
TRBJ1-6 TRBV11-3 . . TGTGCCAGCAGCTTAAGGAGGGACTCACCCCTCCACTTT CASSLRRDSPLHF
TRBJ1-5 TRBV28 few . TGTGCCAGCAGGCCGGACAGCCTATCTAGGGCCCAGCATTTT CASRPDSLSRAQHF
TRBJ1-1 TRBV7-2 . . TGTGCCAGCAGCTTAGATTATCCGGTCGGAGCTTTCTTT CASSLDYPVGAFF
TRBJ1-2 TRBV28 . . TGTGCCAGCAGTTTATCTAGGGGGTACATCTATGGCTACACCTTC CASSLSRGYIYGYTF
TRBJ2-3 TRBV28 . . TGTGCCAGCACTAGCCCCACAGATACGCAGTATTTT CASTSPTDTQYF
TRBJ2-5 TRBV21-1 . . TGTGCCAGCAGCAAAGTGCCCAGACAGGGACAGGGGCACGAGACCCAGTACTTC CASSKVPRQGQGHETQYF
TRBJ2-7 TRBV4-3 . TRBD2 TGCGCCAGCAGCCAGAGACTGGGCGGGAGTGAAGGATACGAGCAGTACTTC CASSQRLGGSEGYEQYF
TRBJ1-1 TRBV5-1 . TRBD1 TGCGCCAGCAGCATAACCGGGACAGGGAACACTGAAGCTTTCTTT CASSITGTGNTEAFF
TRBJ1-5 TRBV11-2 once . TGTGCCAGCAGCGTTAACTTGGATCAGCCCCAGCATTTT CASSVNLDQPQHF
TRBJ2-2 TRBV5-1 . TRBD2 TGCGCCAGCAGCCGGGGACTAGAGGAGGCCGGGGAGCTGTTTTTT CASSRGLEEAGELFF
TRBJ1-5 TRBV7-2 . . TGTGCCAGCAGCTTAGTGGGCAGCTCGGGCAATCAGCCCCAGCATTTT CASSLVGSSGNQPQHF
TRBJ1-1 TRBV5-1 . TRBD1 TGCGCCAGCAGCTTGCTCGGACAGGGGGCTTCGGCTGAAGCTTTCTTT CASSLLGQGASAEAFF
TRBJ2-3 TRBV7-6 . . TGTGCCAGCGGGGGGGACAAGAGAAACACAGATACGCAGTATTTT CASGGDKRNTDTQYF
TRBJ2-5 TRBV7-8 once . TGTGCCAGCAGTATAGATTGGGGGGGCGGGGAGACCCAGTACTTC CASSIDWGGGETQYF
TRBJ2-3 TRBV7-2 . . TGTGCCAGCAGCCCGGGGCTAGCGTTAGATACGCAGTATTTT CASSPGLALDTQYF
TRBJ2-3 TRBV21-1 . . TGTGCCAGCAGCAAGGGGGGACAGGGGTGCTGCGAAGTCCCCACAGATACGCAGTATTTT CASSKGGQGCCEVPTDTQYF
TRBJ2-7 TRBV18 . . TGTGCCAGCTCGGCCTCACGCCCGGGGGAGCAGTACTTC CASSASRPGEQYF
TRBJ1-5 TRBV3-1/TRBV3-2 . . TGTGCCAGCAGCCGAACTGGTTCTAGCAATCAGCCCCAGCATTTT CASSRTGSSNQPQHF
TRBJ2-1 TRBV5-1 . . TGCGCCAGCAGCTTGGGAACTAGTTCCTACAATGAGCAGTTCTTC CASSLGTSSYNEQFF
TRBJ2-7 TRBV28 . . TGTGCCAGCGATCCGGGACATCGTGCTGGCGGGCAGTACTTC CASDPGHRAGGQYF
TRBJ2-1 TRBV6-2/TRBV6-3 . . TGTGCCAGCAGTAACCGACAGGGACTTCTTAATGAGCAGTTCTTC CASSNRQGLLNEQFF
TRBJ1-3 TRBV2 . . TGTGCCAGCGGGGGGGCAGGCGGAAACACCATATATTTT CASGGAGGNTIYF
TRBJ2-7 TRBV25-1 . TRBD2 TGTGCCACGACACTAGCGGGCACCTACGAGCAGTACTTC CATTLAGTYEQYF
TRBJ2-1 TRBV19 . TRBD2 TGTGCCAGTAGAGGACTAGCGGTTTACAATGAGCAGTTCTTC CASRGLAVYNEQFF
TRBJ1-5 TRBV6-2/TRBV6-3 . TRBD1 TGTGCCAGCAGTTACTCCCCAGGGGGCGATCAGCCCCAGCATTTT CASSYSPGGDQPQHF
TRBJ2-2 TRBV3-1/TRBV3-2 . . TGTGCCAGCAGCCCGACAGGAATGAACACCGGGGAGCTGTTTTTT CASSPTGMNTGELFF
TRBJ1-4 TRBV6-5 . . TGTGCCAGCAACGCGAGGGGGACTAATGAAAAACTGTTTTTT CASNARGTNEKLFF
TRBJ2-2 TRBV7-2 . TRBD2 TGTGCCAGCAGCTTAGGAGGAGCGGGAGGGCGGGACACCGGGGAGCTGTTTTTT CASSLGGAGGRDTGELFF
TRBJ1-4 TRBV30 . . TGTGCCTGGAGTTGGCAGACAACTAATGAAAAACTGTTTTTT CAWSWQTTNEKLFF
TRBJ2-3 TRBV29-1 . . TGCAGCGCTAGTCCCGGGACACCTACCGGAGATACGCAGTATTTT CSASPGTPTGDTQYF
TRBJ2-7 TRBV6-5 . . TGTGCCAGCAGGGGGACTGGTTACGAGCAGTACTTC CASRGTGYEQYF
TRBJ2-3 TRBV6-2/TRBV6-3 . . TGTGCCAGCAGCCGTCGTTTTTCAGATACGCAGTATTTT CASSRRFSDTQYF
TRBJ2-7 TRBV5-6 . . TGTGCCAGCAGCTTGGTGGCAGGCGTTTTCGAGCAGTACTTC CASSLVAGVFEQYF
TRBJ2-1 TRBV7-9 few . TGTGCCAGCAGCAGCCAGAGACTGGCCGATTACAATGAGCAGTTCTTC CASSSQRLADYNEQFF
TRBJ2-7 TRBV4-3 . TRBD2 TGCGCCAGCAGCCAAGAGTCGGGAGGGCCAGACGAGCAGTACTTC CASSQESGGPDEQYF
TRBJ2-1 TRBV6-5 . . TGTGCCAGCAGTTACAGTTCGGGGCGACAGGTACAGTTCTTC CASSYSSGRQVQFF
TRBJ1-1 TRBV7-8 . . TGTGCCAGCAGCTTAGGGCCCGTGGGCGCTTTCTTT CASSLGPVGAFF
TRBJ1-6 TRBV9 . . TGTGCCAGCAACAGGGTAAATTCACCCCTCCACTTT CASNRVNSPLHF
TRBJ2-2 TRBV4-1 once . TGCGCCAGCAGCCATCCCTTTAGCAGGACGGGGACCGGGGAGCTGTTTTTT CASSHPFSRTGTGELFF
TRBJ1-5 TRBV7-2 once . TGTGCCAGCAGCTTAGAGGGCAGGGCGAGCAATCAGCCCCAGCATTTT CASSLEGRASNQPQHF
TRBJ1-1 TRBV12-3/TRBV12-4 once . TGTGCCAGCAGTTCCACGAGGGTTGCTTTCTTT CASSSTRVAFF
TRBJ2-7 TRBV19 few TRBD2 TGTGCCAGTAGAAGATCAGGACTAGCTGTCTCCTACGAGCAGTACTTC CASRRSGLAVSYEQYF
TRBJ1-5 TRBV19 . TRBD1 TGTGCCAGTAGTGAGGGGGCCGGTCAGCCCCAGCATTTT CASSEGAGQPQHF